This T cell receptor (beta chain) is from a study of T cell responses to AZD1222 COVID-19 vaccine. V lost 3 bases, J lost 5 bases, and 17 bases lay in between. This CDR3 spans 15 amino acids. Germline assignment: CDR1 SGHRS and CDR2 YFSETQ. Notes on this clone: No antigen is known for it.

Study outcomes and limitations: Only a handful of AZD1222 recipients were seropositive at baseline. CD4 TCRs associated with vaccination spanned spike, dominating at 160-218 and 743-854. White British donors predominated, females outnumbered males, and clonal diversity was possibly underestimated.

Assay used: immunoSEQ multiplex PCR; TCRdb lists only in-frame clones, some missing. The repertoire holds some 150,000 clones, with around 88% as singletons. Sample: peripheral blood, taken on day 0 of AZD1222 vaccination. The V gene is TRBV5-1, the J gene TRBJ1-2; D unresolved. The receptor's source is an adult in good health. The CDR3 nucleotides are TGCGCCAGCAGCTCGGGATCCTGGGGTTCATATGGCTACACCTTC. It codes for CASSSGSWGSYGYTF.